Below are 10 T cell receptor beta chains sequenced from a single sample in a study of T cells in Graves' hyperthyroidism and ophthalmopathy. TCR beta CDR3 region amplification was performed from RNA transcripts. HTBI primers drove first-round RT-PCR of the TCR CDR3. From the multiplex PCR reads, TCRdb called clonotypes with MiXCR, one entry per CDR3 protein. The sample yields more than 500,000 distinct CDR3 sequences, roughly 14% seen once. The sequenced material came from blood. The source of these receptors is a middle-aged woman with Graves' ophthalmopathy.

The chain joins TRBV11-2 to TRBJ1-1; D unclear. CDR3 size: 16 residues. Looked up from germline, CDR1 is SGHAT and CDR2 is FQNNGV. V was cut by 0 bases and J by 4 bases, with 15 bases left in between. The CDR3 bases are TGTGCCAGCAGCTTAGATCACACCGGGCGTGTCACTGAAGCTTTCTTT. Protein: CASSLDHTGRVTEAFF.

There are many counts of this clonotype. This rearrangement joins TRBV7-3 to TRBJ2-7; D is perhaps TRBD2 (5 bases). V was cut by 4 bases and J by 7 bases, with 14 bases left in between. The CDR3 has 13 amino acids. The germline CDR1 and CDR2 sequences are SGHTA and FQGTGA. The CDR3 region is CASSSSRMGEQYF. CDR3 coding DNA: TGTGCCAGCAGCTCTAGCCGGATGGGGGAGCAGTACTTC.

The chain links TRBV4-2 to TRBJ2-5; 8 bases map to TRBD2. CDR1 and CDR2 from the germline V gene are LGHNA and YNFKEQ. This CDR3 contains 17 residues. The trim removed 4 bases at V and 4 bases at J, leaving 14 bases unmatched. The CDR3 loop is CASSPGRAAGAAETQYF. CDR3 nucleotides: TGTGCCAGCAGCCCTGGGCGGGCAGCGGGAGCTGCAGAGACCCAGTACTTC.

This clonotype was detected many times. The chain couples TRBV7-9 to TRBJ2-6; unclear D gene. V lost 4 bases and J 0 bases, leaving 10 bases between the germline ends. The CDR3 extends over 16 amino acids. Per germline, CDR1 SEHNR and CDR2 FQNEAQ (reference sequence). CDR3 amino acids: CASSSDRVSGANVLTF. As DNA, the CDR3 is TGTGCCAGCAGCTCCGATAGAGTCTCTGGGGCCAACGTCCTGACTTTC.

A few counts support this clonotype. The V and J genes are TRBV20-1 and TRBJ1-5; no reliable D call. This CDR3 contains 13 residues. Trimming stripped 1 base from V and 7 bases from J, with 11 bases between. The germline gives CDR1 DFQATT, CDR2 SNEGSKA (reference sequence). This chain's CDR3 is CSARVPSGQPQHF. For the CDR3, the DNA is TGCAGTGCTAGAGTACCCTCGGGGCAGCCCCAGCATTTT.

This clonotype was seen a handful of times. V gene TRBV12-3 or TRBV12-4 combines with J gene TRBJ1-3, with 7 bases identical to TRBD1. The CDR3 runs 15 residues. After removal of 7 bases from V and 0 bases from J, the junction contained 6 bases not matched to a gene. The CDR3 region has the DNA TGTGCCAGCACTTCAGGGACAGCCTCTGGAAACACCATATATTTT. This codes for CASTSGTASGNTIYF.

This clonotype was detected a few times. The gene calls are TRBV19 and TRBJ2-7, with D perhaps matching TRBD1 (5 bases). This CDR3 has 15 amino acids. Per the germline V gene, CDR1 is LNHDA and CDR2 is SQIVND (reference sequence). V lost 3 bases and J lost 0, with 12 bases in between. This chain's CDR3 is CASSIRGRASYEQYF. In DNA form, the CDR3 reads TGTGCCAGTAGTATTCGCGGCAGGGCCTCCTACGAGCAGTACTTC.

In this sample, this clonotype turned up many times. The V call is TRBV6-5, the J call TRBJ1-1; 9 nucleotides align to TRBD1. Germline CDR1 reads MNHEY; CDR2 reads SVGAGI. V trimming: 2 bases; J trimming: 7 bases; junction bases outside the gene matches: 8. The CDR3 sequence is 15 residues long. The CDR3 reads CASSYVGTGKSEAFF. The DNA for the CDR3 is TGTGCCAGCAGTTACGTTGGGACAGGGAAAAGTGAAGCTTTCTTT.

This clonotype came up many times. The chain carries TRBV20-1 and TRBJ2-7; the D call may be TRBD1 or TRBD2 (5 bases each). CDR3 size: 15 residues. CDR1 is DFQATT and CDR2 is SNEGSKA in the germline V gene (reference sequence). Trimming cost V 0 bases and J 7 bases, with 19 bases left between them. The CDR3 spells CSARDGTAVSTEQYF. CDR3 coding DNA: TGCAGTGCTAGAGATGGGACGGCAGTATCTACGGAGCAGTACTTC.

This chain uses TRBV4-2 with TRBJ2-7; 9 bases match TRBD2. V was pared by 0 bases and J by 4 bases, with 7 bases of the junction left unmatched. This CDR3 spans 16 amino acids. Germline-derived CDR1 and CDR2 are LGHNA and YNFKEQ. This CDR3 is CASSQDPSSGKYEQYF. DNA of the CDR3: TGTGCCAGCAGCCAAGATCCGTCTAGCGGGAAATACGAGCAGTACTTC.